The 26 T cell receptor beta chains below come from one sample, sequenced in a study of coeliac disease. This table comes from immunoSEQ multiplex PCR, and its TCRdb copy is limited to in-frame clones, with some not included. The table has about 4,800 clones, approximately 75% seen once. The sequenced sample consisted of lamina propria lymphocytes from the gut. Receptor source: a woman aged 18-29 years with active celiac disease.

V usage is TRBV7-2 and J usage is TRBJ2-1; TRBD1 aligns across 7 bases. This CDR3 contains 15 residues. Germline V lookup: CDR1 SGHTA, CDR2 FQGNSA. The trim removed 6 bases at V and 0 bases at J, leaving 5 bases unmatched. The CDR3: CASSYRDSSYNEQFF. CDR3 coding DNA: TGTGCCAGCAGTTACCGGGACAGCTCCTACAATGAGCAGTTCTTC.

Note on this clone: A junction boundary mismatches the germline segment, possibly from a read error. The chain uses TRBV29-1 and TRBJ1-2; 7 positions match TRBD1. Germline V CDR1 and CDR2: SQVTM, ANQGSEA. This CDR3 comprises 12 residues. This CDR3 reads CSVEGTDYGYTF. CDR3 nucleotides: TGCAGCGTCGAAGGGACAGACTATGGCTACACCTTC.

The chain has TRBV2 and TRBJ2-4; TRBD2 agrees at 11 bases. The junction had 6 bases not matched to a gene; V was cut back by 6 bases and J by 2 bases. Germline CDR1 SNHLY, CDR2 FYNNEI. The CDR3 spans 16 residues. Written as DNA, the CDR3 is TGTGCCAGCAGGGCAACTAGCGGGGGCCCCAAAAACATTCAGTACTTC. It specifies CASRATSGGPKNIQYF.

This rearrangement joins TRBV5-8 to TRBJ1-6; 7 bases match TRBD1. The length of the CDR3 is 13 residues. Trimming cost V 5 bases and J 10 bases; bases outside gene matches: 6. Germline CDR1 SGHTS, CDR2 YDEGEE. In DNA, the CDR3 is TGTGCCAGCAGGTTCGACAGGGTATCACCCCTCCACTTT. The encoded protein is CASRFDRVSPLHF.

The J gene is TRBJ2-3, the V gene TRBV10-3; 8 bases map to TRBD2. Germline-derived CDR1 and CDR2 are ENHRY and SYGVKD. The ends lost 4 bases at V and 3 bases at J; junction bases unmatched: 9. This CDR3 contains 16 residues. CDR3 sequence (DNA): TGTGCCATCAGTGGGGTCGGGGGGGTTGGAACAGATACGCAGTATTTT. It specifies CAISGVGGVGTDTQYF.

The CDR3 DNA reads TGTGCCAGCAGCTTAGTGCTAGCGGACGAATACAATGAGCAGTTCTTC. Its translation: CASSLVLADEYNEQFF. The chain employs TRBV7-2 and TRBJ2-1, with TRBD2 matching 7 bases. CDR3 size: 16 residues. The V segment lost 1 base and the J segment 4 bases; nucleotides outside the gene matches: 7. The germline CDR1 and CDR2 sequences are SGHTA and FQGNSA.

This clone was picked up a small number of times. The chain uses TRBV28 and TRBJ1-1; possible D gene TRBD1, 5 bases. Germline CDR1 MDHEN, CDR2 SYDVKM. Trimming took 6 bases from V and 0 from J, leaving 11 bases between them. The CDR3 runs 14 residues. The CDR3 bases are TGTGCCAGCAGGCAGACAGTCATGAACACTGAAGCTTTCTTT. It is translated as CASRQTVMNTEAFF.

The chain uses TRBV7-9 and TRBJ1-2; D is unclear. The ends were cut back, 0 bases at V and 2 bases at J, with 7 bases in the middle. The CDR3 sequence is 14 residues long. Germline lookup yields CDR1 SEHNR and CDR2 FQNEAQ (reference sequence). CDR3 region: CASSLAGGNYGYTF. The CDR3 DNA follows: TGTGCCAGCAGCTTAGCCGGCGGGAACTATGGCTACACCTTC.

Concerning this clone itself: Other DNA sequences in the same sample also yield this CDR3. The chain uses TRBV6-5 and TRBJ1-1; no reliable D call. Per germline, CDR1 MNHEY and CDR2 SVGAGI. The CDR3 length is 13 residues. V lost 2 bases and J lost 6, with 10 bases in between. The CDR3 coding sequence is TGTGCCAGCAGTTACGAACGGGGATCTGAAGCTTTCTTT. As protein: CASSYERGSEAFF.

V gene TRBV5-1 combines with J gene TRBJ2-3, with 10 bases lining up with TRBD2. This CDR3 comprises 16 residues. Germline V gene lookup returns CDR1 SGHRS and CDR2 YFSETQ. With V trimmed by 4 bases and J by 4 bases, 9 bases remained unmatched. The CDR3 is CASSLERLAGSDTQYF. DNA for the CDR3: TGCGCCAGCAGCCTAGAGCGACTAGCGGGCTCAGATACGCAGTATTTT.

The chain has TRBV6-4 and TRBJ2-1; 8 positions match TRBD1. J gave up 5 bases and V 2 bases, and 8 bases lay outside the gene matches. Germline CDR1 reads MRHNA; CDR2 reads SNTAGT. There are 16 residues in the CDR3. The CDR3 nucleotides read TGTGCCAGCAGTGACGGGGGACAGGAGGGCCACAATGAGCAGTTCTTC. It translates to CASSDGGQEGHNEQFF.

The genes are TRBV6-6 and TRBJ1-4; perhaps TRBD1 as D (5 bases). The ends were cut back, 5 bases at V and 7 bases at J, with 14 bases in the middle. Germline-derived CDR1 and CDR2 are MNHNY and SVGAGI (reference sequence). The CDR3 is 14 residues long. CDR3 coding DNA: TGTGCCAGCAGTCAGCGACAGTTAGGTGAAAAACTGTTTTTT. Translating gives CASSQRQLGEKLFF.

This chain joins TRBV28 and TRBJ2-7; TRBD2 agrees at 8 bases. The CDR3 has 13 residues. Per germline, CDR1 MDHEN and CDR2 SYDVKM. J lost 6 bases, V lost 2 bases, and 3 bases had no gene match. The CDR3 loop is CASSLSGRGEQYF. Here the CDR3 DNA reads TGTGCCAGCAGTTTAAGCGGGAGAGGCGAGCAGTACTTC.

V usage is TRBV5-4 and J usage is TRBJ1-1, with D unclear. Germline CDR1 reads SGHNT; CDR2 reads YYREEE (reference sequence). The CDR3 has 13 residues. Trimming took off 4 bases at V and 2 bases at J, with 9 bases between the two ends. This CDR3 reads CASSLAVNTEAFF. CDR3 coding DNA: TGTGCCAGCAGCCTAGCAGTTAACACTGAAGCTTTCTTT.

The rearrangement uses TRBV21-1 and TRBJ1-6; the D call of TRBD1 is as the table states it, not checked on the DNA. TRBV21-1 is flagged as a pseudogene. The CDR3 length is 20 residues. CDR3 DNA sequence: TGTGCCAGCAGCGTACCCGGGACAGGGAGGTCTAGGGCCTATAATTCACCCCTCCACTTT. As protein: CASSVPGTGRSRAYNSPLHF.

In DNA, the CDR3 is TGTGCCAGCAGCTTAACCAGGGGGAAGACATACACAGATACGCAGTATTTT. This sequence encodes CASSLTRGKTYTDTQYF. V gene TRBV11-2 combines with J gene TRBJ2-3; 7 bases agree with TRBD1. The CDR3 extends over 17 amino acids. V lost 2 bases, J lost 2 bases, and 10 bases stayed unmatched. Germline CDR1 reads SGHAT; CDR2 reads FQNNGV.

V and J are TRBV9 and TRBJ2-7, with a possible D match to TRBD1 (6 bases). Germline values: CDR1 SGDLS, CDR2 YYNGEE. V was cut by 4 bases and J by 0 bases, with 14 bases left in between. The CDR3 extends over 15 amino acids. CDR3: CASSLRDTSSYEQYF. In DNA, the CDR3 is TGTGCCAGCAGCCTCCGGGACACCAGCTCCTACGAGCAGTACTTC. Combining the CDR3 with reference TRBV9 and TRBJ2-7 gives the whole variable domain DSGVTQTPKHLITATGQRVTLRCSPRSGDLSVYWYQQSLDQGLQFLIQYYNGEERAKGNILERFSAQQFPDLHSELNLSSLELGDSALYFCASSLRDTSSYEQYFGPGTRLTVT.

The rearrangement uses TRBV6-5 and TRBJ1-1; D unresolved. The CDR3 has 16 amino acids. Trimming removed 0 bases from V and 0 bases from J, with 11 bases in between. Germline V gene lookup returns CDR1 MNHEY and CDR2 SVGAGI. This CDR3 reads CASSYSTEAMNTEAFF. The CDR3 region has the DNA TGTGCCAGCAGTTACTCGACCGAGGCCATGAACACTGAAGCTTTCTTT.

The chain is built from TRBV10-1 and TRBJ2-3; 9 nucleotides align to TRBD2. The CDR3 runs to 14 residues. J lost 5 bases, V lost 3 bases, and 3 bases had no gene match. Germline values: CDR1 WNHNN, CDR2 SYGVQD (reference sequence). CDR3 residues: CASSDSGRRDTQYF. The CDR3 region has the DNA TGCGCCAGCAGTGACAGCGGGAGGAGAGATACGCAGTATTTT.

The chain links TRBV19 to TRBJ1-4; D gene uncertain. Trimming removed 1 base at V and 0 bases at J, with 12 bases between. The CDR3 length is 17 residues. Germline V lookup: CDR1 LNHDA, CDR2 SQIVND (reference sequence). This chain's CDR3 is CASSIGVRKATNEKLFF. The CDR3 nucleotides read TGTGCCAGTAGTATAGGGGTCAGGAAGGCAACTAATGAAAAACTGTTTTTT.

The V gene is TRBV9, the J gene TRBJ2-1; TRBD2 aligns across 8 bases. The CDR3 loop spans 15 amino acids. Unmatched junction bases numbered 2, after V lost 2 bases and J lost 1 base. From germline, CDR1 is SGDLS and CDR2 YYNGEE. In DNA form, the CDR3 reads TGTGCCAGCAGCGTTAGCGGGGATTCCTACAATGAGCAGTTCTTC. Amino acids: CASSVSGDSYNEQFF.

The CDR3 bases are TGTGCCAGTAGTATCCCCAGGGCGAGCTCCTACAATGAGCAGTTCTTC. The encoded protein is CASSIPRASSYNEQFF. The chain combines TRBV19 with TRBJ2-1, with a weak D call TRBD1 (5 bases). The CDR3 is 16 amino acids. Germline V gene data show CDR1 as LNHDA and CDR2 as SQIVND (reference sequence). V dropped 3 bases and J dropped 0 bases, with 12 bases sitting between them.

V is TRBV13 and J is TRBJ2-2; 7 bases map to TRBD2. The junction had 9 bases not matched to a gene; V was cut back by 5 bases and J by 6 bases. CDR3 length: 15 amino acids. Germline V gene lookup returns CDR1 PRHDT and CDR2 FYEKMQ (reference sequence). CDR3 loop: CASSPWASGPGELFF. The CDR3 DNA reads TGTGCCAGCAGCCCCTGGGCTAGCGGCCCCGGGGAGCTGTTTTTT. Filled out from reference TRBV13 and TRBJ2-2, the complete variable domain reads AAGVIQSPRHLIKEKRETATLKCYPIPRHDTVYWYQQGPGQDPQFLISFYEKMQSDKGSIPDRFSAQQFSDYHSELNMSSLELGDSALYFCASSPWASGPGELFFGEGSRLTVL.

J is TRBJ1-1 and V is TRBV5-1; 7 bases match TRBD1. Germline CDR1 SGHRS, CDR2 YFSETQ. The CDR3 spans 18 residues. The V and J ends lost 0 bases and 1 base, in that order; junction bases with no gene match: 12. The CDR3 here is CASSLGSTGVGRNTEAFF. The DNA for the CDR3 is TGCGCCAGCAGCTTGGGGAGTACAGGGGTTGGACGGAACACTGAAGCTTTCTTT.

The CDR3 coding sequence is TGTGCCAGCAGTTTAGCGGCAGGGGGTTTAGGGTGGAACACCATATATTTT. It codes for CASSLAAGGLGWNTIYF. The chain combines TRBV27 with TRBJ1-3; 7 bases fit TRBD1. The J segment lost 7 bases and the V segment lost 2 bases, leaving 14 bases of the junction unmatched. The CDR3 extends over 17 amino acids. Germline lookup yields CDR1 MNHEY and CDR2 SMNVEV (reference sequence).

This chain's CDR3 is CASSGGSAGGTEAFF. The CDR3 DNA reads TGTGCCAGTTCGGGGGGGAGTGCGGGAGGCACTGAAGCTTTCTTT. V and J are TRBV6-1 and TRBJ1-1, with D tentatively TRBD1 (5 bases). In germline, CDR1 is MNHNS, CDR2 SASEGT. Trimming removed 9 bases at V and 4 bases at J, with 21 bases between. This CDR3 has 15 amino acids.